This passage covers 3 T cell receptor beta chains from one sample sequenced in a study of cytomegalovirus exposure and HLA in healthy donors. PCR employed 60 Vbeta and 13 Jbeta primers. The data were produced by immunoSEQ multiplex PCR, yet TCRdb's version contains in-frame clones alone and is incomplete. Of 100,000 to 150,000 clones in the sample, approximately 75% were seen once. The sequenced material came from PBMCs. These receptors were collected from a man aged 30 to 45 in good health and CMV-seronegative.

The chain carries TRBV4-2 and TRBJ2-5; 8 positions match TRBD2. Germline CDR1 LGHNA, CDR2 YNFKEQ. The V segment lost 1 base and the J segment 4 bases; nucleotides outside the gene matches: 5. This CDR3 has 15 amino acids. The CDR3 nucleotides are TGTGCCAGCAGCCAAGCGGGGGGGGCCGGAGAGACCCAGTACTTC. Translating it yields CASSQAGGAGETQYF.

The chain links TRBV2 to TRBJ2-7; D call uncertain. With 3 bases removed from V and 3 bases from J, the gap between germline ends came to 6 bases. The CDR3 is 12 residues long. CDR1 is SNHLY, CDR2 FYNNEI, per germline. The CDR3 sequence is CASSEGFYEQYF. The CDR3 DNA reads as TGTGCCAGCAGTGAGGGCTTCTACGAGCAGTACTTC.

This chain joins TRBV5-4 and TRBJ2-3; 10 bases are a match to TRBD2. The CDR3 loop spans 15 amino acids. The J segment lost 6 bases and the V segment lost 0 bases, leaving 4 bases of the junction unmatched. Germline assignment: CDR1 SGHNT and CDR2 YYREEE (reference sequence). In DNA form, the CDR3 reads TGTGCCAGCAGCTTGGTAGCGGGGGGCCGGGATACGCAGTATTTT. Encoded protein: CASSLVAGGRDTQYF.